Listed below are T cell receptor beta chains from one sample, sequenced in a study of cytomegalovirus exposure and HLA in healthy donors. Generated by immunoSEQ multiplex PCR, the TCRdb table keeps only in-frame clones and is missing some. This repertoire shows over 95,000 clones, 60% to 85% found once; its top ten account for 9% to 15%. The specimen was PBMCs. Every receptor here comes from a woman aged 40 to 55 in good health and CMV-seropositive. Each CDR3 is given with its conserved first and last residue. The order of the fields is clone size, D gene, V gene, J gene, CDR3 length, CDR3 protein, CDR3 DNA. D genes are given only for firm matches. Rows may omit the clone size; those that give it use once, few, many or a size class.

clone_size: -; d_call: TRBD1; v_call: TRBV9; j_call: TRBJ1-3; cdr3_length: 18; cdr3_aa: CASSPRTGLNSPGNTIYF; cdr3_nt: TGTGCCAGCAGCCCTAGGACAGGGTTGAATTCACCTGGAAACACCATATATTTT
clone_size: once; d_call: -; v_call: TRBV6-6; j_call: TRBJ1-1; cdr3_length: 13; cdr3_aa: CASSYSTHTEAFF; cdr3_nt: TGTGCCAGCAGTTACTCGACACACACTGAAGCTTTCTTT
clone_size: -; d_call: -; v_call: TRBV7-9; j_call: TRBJ1-6; cdr3_length: 11; cdr3_aa: CASSSQSPLHF; cdr3_nt: TGTGCCAGCAGCTCCCAATCCCCCCTCCACTTT
clone_size: once; d_call: -; v_call: TRBV6-7; j_call: TRBJ2-2; cdr3_length: 18; cdr3_aa: CASSYKRHRGTHTGELFF; cdr3_nt: TGTGCCAGCAGTTACAAGCGGCACCGGGGTACGCACACCGGGGAGCTGTTTTTT
clone_size: -; d_call: -; v_call: TRBV27; j_call: TRBJ2-3; cdr3_length: 15; cdr3_aa: CASNRQGRETDTQYF; cdr3_nt: TGTGCCAGCAACCGACAGGGGAGGGAGACAGATACGCAGTATTTT
clone_size: few; d_call: -; v_call: TRBV9; j_call: TRBJ2-7; cdr3_length: 11; cdr3_aa: CASGAGYEQYF; cdr3_nt: TGTGCCAGCGGGGCGGGGTACGAGCAGTACTTC
clone_size: once; d_call: TRBD1; v_call: TRBV28; j_call: TRBJ1-2; cdr3_length: 14; cdr3_aa: CASSFGDRDHGYTF; cdr3_nt: TGTGCCAGCAGTTTTGGTGACAGGGACCATGGCTACACCTTC
clone_size: few; d_call: TRBD1; v_call: TRBV30; j_call: TRBJ1-5; cdr3_length: 13; cdr3_aa: CASSGTGDQPQHF; cdr3_nt: TGTGCCTCCTCCGGGACAGGGGACCAGCCCCAGCATTTT
clone_size: -; d_call: -; v_call: TRBV11-1; j_call: TRBJ1-1; cdr3_length: 11; cdr3_aa: CASSLRTEAFF; cdr3_nt: TGTGCCAGCAGCTTGAGGACTGAAGCTTTCTTT
clone_size: -; d_call: TRBD1; v_call: TRBV2; j_call: TRBJ1-2; cdr3_length: 13; cdr3_aa: CAGGQSSRGGYTF; cdr3_nt: TGTGCCGGGGGACAGAGCTCAAGAGGAGGCTACACCTTC
clone_size: -; d_call: TRBD1; v_call: TRBV14; j_call: TRBJ2-5; cdr3_length: 16; cdr3_aa: CASSDLPGQGQETQYF; cdr3_nt: TGTGCCAGCAGCGACCTACCGGGACAGGGCCAAGAGACCCAGTACTTC
clone_size: -; d_call: TRBD2; v_call: TRBV29-1; j_call: TRBJ2-3; cdr3_length: 14; cdr3_aa: CSVKSGSPTDTQYF; cdr3_nt: TGCAGCGTTAAAAGCGGGAGCCCCACAGATACGCAGTATTTT
clone_size: -; d_call: -; v_call: TRBV9; j_call: TRBJ1-2; cdr3_length: 12; cdr3_aa: CASSVQNYGYTF; cdr3_nt: TGTGCCAGCAGCGTGCAGAACTATGGCTACACCTTC
clone_size: -; d_call: -; v_call: TRBV5-1; j_call: TRBJ1-5; cdr3_length: 15; cdr3_aa: CASSLDGQPNQPQHF; cdr3_nt: TGCGCCAGCAGCTTGGATGGGCAGCCCAATCAGCCCCAGCATTTT
clone_size: -; d_call: TRBD2; v_call: TRBV10-2; j_call: TRBJ2-7; cdr3_length: 15; cdr3_aa: CASRDTSGGAYEQYF; cdr3_nt: TGCGCCAGCAGGGACACTAGCGGGGGGGCCTACGAGCAGTACTTC
clone_size: -; d_call: TRBD1; v_call: TRBV2; j_call: TRBJ1-4; cdr3_length: 15; cdr3_aa: CASSVKRQGGEKLFF; cdr3_nt: TGTGCCAGCAGTGTAAAGAGACAGGGGGGTGAAAAACTGTTTTTT
clone_size: -; d_call: -; v_call: TRBV7-7; j_call: TRBJ2-2; cdr3_length: 14; cdr3_aa: CASSPDSRTGELFF; cdr3_nt: TGTGCTAGCAGCCCGGACAGCCGCACCGGGGAGCTGTTTTTT
clone_size: once; d_call: TRBD2; v_call: TRBV2; j_call: TRBJ2-3; cdr3_length: 14; cdr3_aa: CAGHPGGFTDTQYF; cdr3_nt: TGTGCCGGCCATCCGGGGGGATTCACAGATACGCAGTATTTT
clone_size: -; d_call: -; v_call: TRBV19; j_call: TRBJ1-6; cdr3_length: 16; cdr3_aa: CASSIQGRAYNSPLHF; cdr3_nt: TGTGCCAGTAGTATTCAGGGAAGGGCTTATAATTCACCCCTCCACTTT
clone_size: -; d_call: TRBD1; v_call: TRBV5-1; j_call: TRBJ1-6; cdr3_length: 16; cdr3_aa: CASSLEWTGENSPLHF; cdr3_nt: TGCGCCAGCAGCTTGGAATGGACAGGGGAAAATTCACCCCTCCACTTT
clone_size: -; d_call: TRBD1; v_call: TRBV7-2; j_call: TRBJ1-3; cdr3_length: 15; cdr3_aa: CASRPTTGGGNTIYF; cdr3_nt: TGTGCCAGCAGGCCTACAACAGGGGGTGGAAACACCATATATTTT
clone_size: -; d_call: -; v_call: TRBV5-1; j_call: TRBJ1-1; cdr3_length: 15; cdr3_aa: CASTPRVGINTEAFF; cdr3_nt: TGCGCCAGTACCCCTCGTGTCGGTATCAACACTGAAGCTTTCTTT
clone_size: -; d_call: -; v_call: TRBV2; j_call: TRBJ1-6; cdr3_length: 14; cdr3_aa: CASRVDSAPSPLHF; cdr3_nt: TGTGCCAGCAGGGTTGACAGCGCCCCTTCACCCCTCCACTTT
clone_size: -; d_call: -; v_call: TRBV6-1; j_call: TRBJ2-2; cdr3_length: 14; cdr3_aa: CASSGGGYTGELFF; cdr3_nt: TGTGCCAGCAGCGGAGGAGGGTACACCGGGGAGCTGTTTTTT
clone_size: -; d_call: TRBD2; v_call: TRBV7-9; j_call: TRBJ2-7; cdr3_length: 13; cdr3_aa: CASSFAGVYEQYF; cdr3_nt: TGTGCCAGCAGCTTTGCGGGGGTCTACGAGCAGTACTTC
clone_size: -; d_call: -; v_call: TRBV19; j_call: TRBJ1-1; cdr3_length: 12; cdr3_aa: CASRFRDSEAFF; cdr3_nt: TGTGCCAGTAGGTTCAGGGATTCTGAAGCTTTCTTT
clone_size: -; d_call: TRBD1; v_call: TRBV5-1; j_call: TRBJ1-1; cdr3_length: 14; cdr3_aa: CASSTGEVNTEAFF; cdr3_nt: TGCGCCAGCAGCACAGGGGAGGTGAACACTGAAGCTTTCTTT
clone_size: -; d_call: -; v_call: TRBV30; j_call: TRBJ1-5; cdr3_length: 14; cdr3_aa: CAWTEGRVGQPQHF; cdr3_nt: TGTGCCTGGACCGAGGGGAGGGTTGGTCAGCCCCAGCATTTT
clone_size: -; d_call: -; v_call: TRBV6-1; j_call: TRBJ2-4; cdr3_length: 14; cdr3_aa: CASGSRGGENIQYF; cdr3_nt: TGTGCCAGCGGTAGTAGGGGGGGAGAAAACATTCAGTACTTC
clone_size: -; d_call: TRBD1; v_call: TRBV9; j_call: TRBJ1-3; cdr3_length: 15; cdr3_aa: CASSSRTGGGNTIYF; cdr3_nt: TGTGCCAGCAGCTCACGGACAGGGGGAGGAAACACCATATATTTT
clone_size: -; d_call: -; v_call: TRBV19; j_call: TRBJ2-4; cdr3_length: 15; cdr3_aa: CASSIQFLAKNIQYF; cdr3_nt: TGTGCCAGTAGTATACAGTTCCTAGCCAAAAACATTCAGTACTTC
clone_size: -; d_call: -; v_call: TRBV7-2; j_call: TRBJ1-1; cdr3_length: 15; cdr3_aa: CASSLADYSLGRAFF; cdr3_nt: TGTGCCAGCAGCTTAGCGGACTACAGTCTTGGACGGGCTTTCTTT
clone_size: -; d_call: TRBD1; v_call: TRBV29-1; j_call: TRBJ1-2; cdr3_length: 13; cdr3_aa: CSVGTGEGYGYPF; cdr3_nt: TGCAGCGTAGGGACAGGGGAAGGCTATGGCTACCCCTTC
clone_size: -; d_call: -; v_call: TRBV27; j_call: TRBJ1-1; cdr3_length: 14; cdr3_aa: CASSLLTGNTEAFF; cdr3_nt: TGTGCCAGCAGTTTACTTACAGGGAACACTGAAGCTTTCTTT
clone_size: -; d_call: TRBD2; v_call: TRBV5-5; j_call: TRBJ2-2; cdr3_length: 14; cdr3_aa: CASNPGLYTGELFF; cdr3_nt: TGTGCCAGCAACCCGGGACTATACACCGGGGAGCTGTTTTTT
clone_size: -; d_call: -; v_call: TRBV30; j_call: TRBJ1-6; cdr3_length: 17; cdr3_aa: CAWSLWGNPYDNSPLHF; cdr3_nt: TGTGCCTGGAGCCTCTGGGGCAACCCCTACGATAATTCACCCCTCCACTTT
clone_size: -; d_call: -; v_call: TRBV10-1; j_call: TRBJ1-3; cdr3_length: 17; cdr3_aa: CASSDGSAGDSGNTIYF; cdr3_nt: TGCGCCAGCAGTGATGGTTCGGCAGGGGACTCTGGAAACACCATATATTTT
clone_size: -; d_call: -; v_call: TRBV7-8; j_call: TRBJ2-7; cdr3_length: 16; cdr3_aa: CASSPLTGQTTIEQYF; cdr3_nt: TGTGCCAGCAGCCCTCTGACGGGACAAACCACTATAGAGCAGTACTTC
clone_size: -; d_call: -; v_call: TRBV27; j_call: TRBJ2-3; cdr3_length: 16; cdr3_aa: CASSHVAAGTSDTQYF; cdr3_nt: TGTGCCAGCAGCCATGTCGCTGCGGGGACGTCAGATACGCAGTATTTT
clone_size: -; d_call: TRBD1; v_call: TRBV5-5; j_call: TRBJ1-4; cdr3_length: 14; cdr3_aa: CASTGQVEWEKLFF; cdr3_nt: TGTGCCAGCACGGGACAGGTCGAGTGGGAAAAACTGTTTTTT
clone_size: few; d_call: -; v_call: TRBV12-1; j_call: TRBJ2-2; cdr3_length: 17; cdr3_aa: CASSPFGDRVNTGELFF; cdr3_nt: TGTGCCAGCAGCCCCTTCGGAGACAGGGTGAACACCGGGGAGCTGTTTTTT
clone_size: -; d_call: TRBD2; v_call: TRBV30; j_call: TRBJ2-7; cdr3_length: 17; cdr3_aa: CAWSVRGIAGSTYEQYF; cdr3_nt: TGTGCCTGGAGTGTAAGAGGAATAGCGGGGTCTACCTACGAGCAGTACTTC
clone_size: -; d_call: -; v_call: TRBV6-4; j_call: TRBJ2-7; cdr3_length: 12; cdr3_aa: CASSDRGGEQYF; cdr3_nt: TGTGCCAGCAGTGACCGCGGGGGCGAACAGTACTTC
clone_size: few; d_call: TRBD2; v_call: TRBV2; j_call: TRBJ2-1; cdr3_length: 16; cdr3_aa: CASRRPSGSSYNEQFF; cdr3_nt: TGTGCCAGCAGGCGTCCGAGCGGGAGCTCCTACAATGAGCAGTTCTTC
clone_size: -; d_call: -; v_call: TRBV6-5; j_call: TRBJ1-4; cdr3_length: 14; cdr3_aa: CASKNRGINEKLFF; cdr3_nt: TGTGCCAGCAAAAACCGGGGTATTAATGAAAAACTGTTTTTT
clone_size: few; d_call: -; v_call: TRBV6-5; j_call: TRBJ1-4; cdr3_length: 16; cdr3_aa: CASSSGQLTTNEKLFF; cdr3_nt: TGTGCCAGCAGTTCCGGACAGCTGACAACTAATGAAAAACTGTTTTTT
clone_size: -; d_call: -; v_call: TRBV2; j_call: TRBJ2-2; cdr3_length: 15; cdr3_aa: CASSDFASHTGELFF; cdr3_nt: TGTGCCAGCAGTGATTTTGCGTCTCACACCGGGGAGCTGTTTTTT
clone_size: once; d_call: -; v_call: TRBV6-5; j_call: TRBJ1-5; cdr3_length: 13; cdr3_aa: CASRDRANQPQHF; cdr3_nt: TGTGCCAGCAGGGACAGAGCCAATCAGCCCCAGCATTTT
clone_size: few; d_call: -; v_call: TRBV5-1; j_call: TRBJ1-6; cdr3_length: 15; cdr3_aa: CASRTESSYNSPLHF; cdr3_nt: TGCGCCAGCAGGACAGAGAGCTCCTATAATTCACCCCTCCACTTT
clone_size: few; d_call: -; v_call: TRBV6-1; j_call: TRBJ2-5; cdr3_length: 13; cdr3_aa: CASSLNNRETQYF; cdr3_nt: TGTGCCAGCAGCCTAAATAACAGAGAGACCCAGTACTTC
clone_size: -; d_call: TRBD2; v_call: TRBV5-1; j_call: TRBJ2-5; cdr3_length: 16; cdr3_aa: CASSPGVAGGPQTQYF; cdr3_nt: TGCGCCAGCAGCCCTGGAGTAGCGGGGGGGCCTCAGACCCAGTACTTC
clone_size: -; d_call: -; v_call: TRBV6-6; j_call: TRBJ1-4; cdr3_length: 14; cdr3_aa: CASNDLASNEKLFF; cdr3_nt: TGTGCCAGCAATGACTTAGCTTCTAATGAAAAACTGTTTTTT
clone_size: -; d_call: -; v_call: TRBV9; j_call: TRBJ1-1; cdr3_length: 14; cdr3_aa: CASTQSLTGTGAFF; cdr3_nt: TGTGCCAGCACCCAATCACTTACAGGAACGGGTGCTTTCTTT
clone_size: -; d_call: -; v_call: TRBV7-2; j_call: TRBJ2-1; cdr3_length: 12; cdr3_aa: CASSPESNEQFF; cdr3_nt: TGTGCCAGCAGCCCCGAGTCGAATGAGCAGTTCTTC